This TCR beta chain appears in the sequencing data of a study of cytomegalovirus exposure and HLA in healthy donors. Only one count was recorded for this clone. A multiplex PCR was run with 60 Vbeta primers and 13 Jbeta primers. TCRdb's table, derived via immunoSEQ multiplex PCR, lists solely in-frame clones and lacks some. The repertoire holds tens of thousands of clones, with less than 80% as singletons. CDR1 is KGHSH and CDR2 is LQKENI in the germline V gene. The CDR3 spans 14 residues. V lost 3 bases, J lost 5 bases, and 10 bases lay in between. The V gene is TRBV18, the J gene TRBJ2-2; weak D call: TRBD1 (6 bases). Sequenced material: PBMCs. The receptor's source is a man aged 30 to 39 in good health and CMV-seronegative. The CDR3 reads CASSPSRGTGELFF. CDR3 DNA: TGTGCCAGCTCACCGAGCAGGGGTACCGGGGAGCTGTTTTTT.